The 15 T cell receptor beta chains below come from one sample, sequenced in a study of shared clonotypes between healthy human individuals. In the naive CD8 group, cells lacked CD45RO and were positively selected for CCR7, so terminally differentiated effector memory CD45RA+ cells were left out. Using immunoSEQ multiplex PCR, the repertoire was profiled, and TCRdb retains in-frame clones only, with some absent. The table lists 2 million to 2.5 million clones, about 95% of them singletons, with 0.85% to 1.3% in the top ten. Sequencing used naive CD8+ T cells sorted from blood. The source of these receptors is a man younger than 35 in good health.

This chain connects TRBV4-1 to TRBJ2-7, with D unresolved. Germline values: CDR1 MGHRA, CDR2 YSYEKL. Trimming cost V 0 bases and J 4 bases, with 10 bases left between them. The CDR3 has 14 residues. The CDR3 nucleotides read TGCGCCAGCAGCCAAGAATTGTGGGAATACGAGCAGTACTTC. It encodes CASSQELWEYEQYF.

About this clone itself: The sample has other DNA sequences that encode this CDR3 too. The CDR3, as DNA: TGTGCCAGCAGTTTCCTAAGCAGTTACAATGAGCAGTTCTTC. The encoded protein is CASSFLSSYNEQFF. This chain connects TRBV27 to TRBJ2-1, with D unclear. CDR1 and CDR2 (germline): MNHEY, SMNVEV (reference sequence). There are 14 residues in the CDR3. Trimming took 3 bases from V and 4 from J, leaving 10 bases between them.

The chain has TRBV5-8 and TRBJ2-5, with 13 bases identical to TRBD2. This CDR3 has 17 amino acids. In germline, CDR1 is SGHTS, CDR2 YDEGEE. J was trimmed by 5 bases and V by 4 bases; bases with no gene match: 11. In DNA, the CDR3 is TGTGCCAGCAGCGCCGGACTAGCGGGAGTTTGGGAGGAGACCCAGTACTTC. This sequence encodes CASSAGLAGVWEETQYF. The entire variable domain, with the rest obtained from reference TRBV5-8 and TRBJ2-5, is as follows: EAGVTQSPTHLIKTRGQQATLRCSPISGHTSVYWYQQALGLGLQFLLWYDEGEERNRGNFPPRFSGRQFPNYSSELNVNALELEDSALYLCASSAGLAGVWEETQYFGPGTRLLVL.

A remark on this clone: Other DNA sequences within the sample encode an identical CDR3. The CDR3 bases are TGTGCCAGCAGCTTGGGTGATGGCGGCGAGCAGTACTTC. Its translation is CASSLGDGGEQYF. The chain links TRBV5-6 to TRBJ2-7; D gene unclear. CDR1 SGHDT and CDR2 YYEEEE come from the germline V gene. This CDR3 has 13 residues. Deletions cut 0 bases from V and 6 bases from J, with 10 bases between.

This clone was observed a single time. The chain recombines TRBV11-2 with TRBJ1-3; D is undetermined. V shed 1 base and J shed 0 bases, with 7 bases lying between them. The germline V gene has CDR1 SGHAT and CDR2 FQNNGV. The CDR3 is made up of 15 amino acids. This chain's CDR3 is CASSLAWGSGNTIYF. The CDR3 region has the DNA TGTGCCAGCAGCTTAGCCTGGGGCTCTGGAAACACCATATATTTT. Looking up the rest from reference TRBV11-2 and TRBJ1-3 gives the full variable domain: EAGVAQSPRYKIIEKRQSVAFWCNPISGHATLYWYQQILGQGPKLLIQFQNNGVVDDSQLPKDRFSAERLKGVDSTLKIQPAKLEDSAVYLCASSLAWGSGNTIYFGEGSWLTVV.

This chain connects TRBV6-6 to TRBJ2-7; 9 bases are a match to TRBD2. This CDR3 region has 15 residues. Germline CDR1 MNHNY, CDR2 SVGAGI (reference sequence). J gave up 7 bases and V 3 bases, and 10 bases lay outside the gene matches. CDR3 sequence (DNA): TGTGCCAGCAGTTATGAGCTAGCGGGGACTTATGAGCAGTACTTC. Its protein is CASSYELAGTYEQYF.

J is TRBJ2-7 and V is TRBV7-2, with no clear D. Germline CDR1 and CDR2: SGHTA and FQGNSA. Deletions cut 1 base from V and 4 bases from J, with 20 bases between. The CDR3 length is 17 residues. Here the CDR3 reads CASSLVRGPLEVYEQYF. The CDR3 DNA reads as TGTGCCAGCAGCTTAGTCCGCGGCCCACTCGAGGTTTACGAGCAGTACTTC.

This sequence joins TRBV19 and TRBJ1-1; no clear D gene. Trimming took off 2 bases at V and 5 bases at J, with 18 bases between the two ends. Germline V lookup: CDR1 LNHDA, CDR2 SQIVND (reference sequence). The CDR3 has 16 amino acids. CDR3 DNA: TGTGCCAGTAGTATAATTTTGGAGGGTATACGAACTGAAGCTTTCTTT. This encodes CASSIILEGIRTEAFF.

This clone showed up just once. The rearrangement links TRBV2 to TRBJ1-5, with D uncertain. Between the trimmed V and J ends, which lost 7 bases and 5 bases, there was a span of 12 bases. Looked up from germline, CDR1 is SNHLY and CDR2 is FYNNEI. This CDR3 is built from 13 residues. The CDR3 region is CASTEDSYQPQHF. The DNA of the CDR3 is TGTGCCAGCACCGAGGATAGTTATCAGCCCCAGCATTTT.

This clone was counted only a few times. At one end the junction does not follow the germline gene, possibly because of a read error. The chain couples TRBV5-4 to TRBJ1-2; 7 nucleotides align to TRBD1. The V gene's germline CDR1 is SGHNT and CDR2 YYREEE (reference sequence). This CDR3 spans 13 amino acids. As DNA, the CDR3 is TGTGCCAGCAGCACCGGACAGGCCCGTCCCGTTATCTTC. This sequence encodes CASSTGQARPVIF.

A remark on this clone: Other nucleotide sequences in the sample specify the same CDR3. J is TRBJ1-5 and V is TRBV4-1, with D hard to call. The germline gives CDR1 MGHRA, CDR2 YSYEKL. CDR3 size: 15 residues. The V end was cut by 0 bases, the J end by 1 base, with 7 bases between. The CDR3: CASSQEGGSNQPQHF. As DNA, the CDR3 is TGCGCCAGCAGCCAAGAAGGTGGCAGCAATCAGCCCCAGCATTTT.

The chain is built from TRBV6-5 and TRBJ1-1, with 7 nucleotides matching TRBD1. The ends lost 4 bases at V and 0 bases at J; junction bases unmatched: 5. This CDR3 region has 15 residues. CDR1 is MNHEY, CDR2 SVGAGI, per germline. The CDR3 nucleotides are TGTGCCAGCAGTTTAGGGGGCACTCTGAACACTGAAGCTTTCTTT. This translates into CASSLGGTLNTEAFF.

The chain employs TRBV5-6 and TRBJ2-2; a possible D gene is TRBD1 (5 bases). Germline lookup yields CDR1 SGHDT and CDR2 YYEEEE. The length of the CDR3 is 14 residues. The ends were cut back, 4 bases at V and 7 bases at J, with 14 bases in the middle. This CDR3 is CASSDQGNGGELFF. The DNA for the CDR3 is TGTGCCAGCAGCGACCAGGGTAACGGCGGGGAGCTGTTTTTT. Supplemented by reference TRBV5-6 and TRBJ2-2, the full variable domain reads DAGVTQSPTHLIKTRGQQVTLRCSPKSGHDTVSWYQQALGQGPQFIFQYYEEEERQRGNFPDRFSGHQFPNYSSELNVNALLLGDSALYLCASSDQGNGGELFFGEGSRLTVL.

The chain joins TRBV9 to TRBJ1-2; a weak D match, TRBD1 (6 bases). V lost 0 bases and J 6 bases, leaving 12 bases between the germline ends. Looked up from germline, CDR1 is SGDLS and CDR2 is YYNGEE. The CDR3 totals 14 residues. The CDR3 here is CASSVGQGFDGYTF. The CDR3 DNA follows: TGTGCCAGCAGCGTAGGTCAGGGGTTCGATGGCTACACCTTC.

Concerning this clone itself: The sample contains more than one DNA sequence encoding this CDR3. DNA of the CDR3: TGTGCCAGCAGCTTCCGGGGGGCGGACGGCTACACCTTC. Translation: CASSFRGADGYTF. The V and J genes are TRBV5-4 and TRBJ1-2, with a possible D match to TRBD1 (6 bases). CDR3 length: 13 amino acids. Germline loops: CDR1 SGHNT, CDR2 YYREEE (reference sequence). With 2 bases removed from V and 8 bases from J, the gap between germline ends came to 13 bases. Variable domain in full (rest from reference TRBV5-4 and TRBJ1-2): ETGVTQSPTHLIKTRGQQVTLRCSSQSGHNTVSWYQQALGQGPQFIFQYYREEENGRGNFPPRFSGLQFPNYSSELNVNALELDDSALYLCASSFRGADGYTFGSGTRLTVV.